These 25 T cell receptor beta chains were all obtained from the same sample, sequenced in a study of identical twins. TCRdb itself ran the 5' RACE reads through MiXCR, one entry per CDR3 protein. In the table there are hundreds of thousands of distinct CDR3 sequences, about 12% of which are singletons. This sample also appeared in a second study, on yellow fever vaccine responses in identical twins.

The specimen was CD8+ T cells sorted from blood. The receptors were gathered from a woman aged 18 to 35 in good health.

The V and J genes are TRBV9 and TRBJ2-7; D is ambiguous. The germline CDR1 and CDR2 sequences are SGDLS and YYNGEE. Trimming shortened V by 0 bases and J by 0 bases, and 7 bases separated the two germline ends. The CDR3 is 14 amino acids. The CDR3 loop reads CASSVEPSSYEQYV. The CDR3 DNA reads as TGTGCCAGCAGCGTAGAACCGAGCTCCTACGAGCAGTACGTC.

This clonotype occurred a few times. The chain recombines TRBV7-3 with TRBJ2-1, with 8 bases fitting TRBD2. Germline loops: CDR1 SGHTA, CDR2 FQGTGA. This CDR3 spans 16 amino acids. V shed 4 bases and J 4 bases; nucleotides not matched to a gene: 9. CDR3 loop: CASSSTGGRRYNEQFF. The CDR3 DNA sequence: TGTGCCAGCAGCTCCACCGGCGGGAGGAGGTACAATGAGCAGTTCTTC. Together with reference TRBV7-3 and TRBJ2-1, the CDR3 gives the full variable domain: GAGVSQTPSNKVTEKGKYVELRCDPISGHTALYWYRQSLGQGPEFLIYFQGTGAADDSGLPNDRFFAVRPEGSVSTLKIQRTERGDSAVYLCASSSTGGRRYNEQFFGPGTRLTVL.

In its sample, this clonotype was seen many times. CDR3 region: CAISDSYRGGTDTQYF. As DNA, the CDR3 is TGTGCCATCAGTGATTCTTATAGGGGCGGCACAGATACGCAGTATTTT. The V call is TRBV10-3, the J call TRBJ2-3; weak D call: TRBD1 (5 bases). This CDR3 region has 16 residues. CDR1 is ENHRY and CDR2 is SYGVKD in the germline V gene. V lost 3 bases and J lost 1, with 14 bases in between.

This clonotype was found a few times. V is TRBV6-5 and J is TRBJ1-2; D is perhaps TRBD1 (6 bases). This CDR3 has 16 residues. Trimming stripped 2 bases from V and 4 bases from J, with 17 bases between. The germline V gene encodes CDR1 MNHEY and CDR2 SVGAGI. In nucleotides, the CDR3 is TGTGCCAGCAGTTACAGTAACAGGGCGGAACTCTATGGCTACACCTTC. Encoded protein: CASSYSNRAELYGYTF.

V gene TRBV29-1 combines with J gene TRBJ2-1, with D perhaps TRBD1 (6 bases). Germline V CDR1 and CDR2: SQVTM, ANQGSEA. The CDR3 totals 15 residues. V shed 8 bases and J shed 0 bases, with 17 bases lying between them. The CDR3 DNA reads as TGCAGCTCCCGAGGGGGTCTTAGCTCCTACAATGAGCAGTTCTTC. As protein: CSSRGGLSSYNEQFF.

This clonotype was picked up a small number of times. This rearrangement joins TRBV7-7 to TRBJ1-1; D might be TRBD1 (5 bases). The V end was cut by 5 bases, the J end by 4 bases, with 11 bases between. The V gene's germline CDR1 is SSHAT and CDR2 FNYEAQ (reference sequence). This CDR3 is built from 13 residues. This CDR3 is CASSLYRSTEAFF. In DNA form, the CDR3 reads TGTGCCAGCAGCCTTTACAGGAGCACTGAAGCTTTCTTT.

This clonotype was detected a few times. The chain carries TRBV12-3 or TRBV12-4 and TRBJ1-5, with a tentative D call TRBD1 (6 bases). This CDR3 has 17 residues. V was shortened by 6 bases and J by 0 bases, with 18 bases between the two germline ends. The CDR3 sequence: CASRDGQLHHSNQPQHF. CDR3 bases: TGTGCCAGCAGGGACGGACAGCTACATCATAGCAATCAGCCCCAGCATTTT.

The gene calls are TRBV28 and TRBJ2-2; 9 nucleotides line up with TRBD1. This CDR3 region has 17 residues. Germline CDR1 MDHEN, CDR2 SYDVKM. The V gene end was trimmed by 7 bases and the J gene end by 1 base; junction bases not matched to a gene: 10. DNA of the CDR3: TGTGCCAGCAATCGGGACAGGGACGTCGGGAACACCGGGGAGCTGTTTTTT. Its protein product is CASNRDRDVGNTGELFF.

V usage is TRBV10-2 and J usage is TRBJ2-1; TRBD2 aligns across 9 bases. Unmatched junction bases numbered 15, after V lost 1 base and J lost 5 bases. Germline V gene sequence: CDR1 WSHSY, CDR2 SAAADI. The CDR3 length is 19 residues. Here the CDR3 DNA reads TGCGCCAGCAGTGAGTTCAGTCGATTGGGTCTAGCGGGAAACAATGAGCAGTTCTTC. This encodes CASSEFSRLGLAGNNEQFF.

This clonotype has only a few counts. V usage is TRBV13 and J usage is TRBJ2-1; 10 bases are a match to TRBD2. V was pared by 2 bases and J by 9 bases, with 7 bases of the junction left unmatched. Germline V gives CDR1 PRHDT, CDR2 FYEKMQ (reference sequence). The CDR3 is 15 residues long. The CDR3 nucleotides are TGTGCCAGCAGCTTACGTCTAGCGGGAGACCTTGAGCAGTTCTTC. The encoded protein is CASSLRLAGDLEQFF.

The J gene is TRBJ2-3, the V gene TRBV24-1; 7 nucleotides agree with TRBD2. Trimming removed 0 bases from V and 4 bases from J; junction bases left unmatched: 3. In germline, CDR1 is KGHDR, CDR2 SFDVKD. The CDR3 is made up of 15 amino acids. Here the CDR3 reads CATSDLRLAADTQYF. CDR3 sequence (DNA): TGTGCCACCAGTGATTTGCGGCTAGCGGCAGATACGCAGTATTTT.

This clonotype was seen a handful of times. The V and J genes are TRBV5-6 and TRBJ2-7; possibly TRBD1 for D (6 bases). Germline-derived CDR1 and CDR2 are SGHDT and YYEEEE. This CDR3 is 15 amino acids long. Trimming cost V 4 bases and J 0 bases, with 14 bases left between them. The CDR3 DNA reads TGTGCCAGCAGCCCAAGGACAGCAACCTCCTACGAGCAGTACGTC. Translating it yields CASSPRTATSYEQYV.

The chain uses TRBV29-1 and TRBJ2-5; D uncertain. CDR3 length equals 8 residues. V shed 4 bases and J shed 9 bases, with 3 bases lying between them. The germline V gene has CDR1 SQVTM and CDR2 ANQGSEA. The CDR3 DNA reads as TGCAGCGTTGGTGCCCAGTACTTC. This translates into CSVGAQYF.

This clonotype was counted a few times. The CDR3 DNA sequence: TGCGCCAGCAGCCAAGATGGGGCTCAGTTCTTC. Its protein is CASSQDGAQFF. V is TRBV4-1 and J is TRBJ2-1; D possibly corresponds to TRBD1 (5 bases). The V gene's germline CDR1 is MGHRA and CDR2 YSYEKL. The CDR3 is 11 residues long. V was trimmed by 0 bases and J by 13 bases, leaving 7 bases between them.

The chain carries TRBV11-2 and TRBJ2-7, with 8 bases lining up with TRBD2. The germline V gene encodes CDR1 SGHAT and CDR2 FQNNGV. V was pared by 0 bases and J by 3 bases, with 4 bases of the junction left unmatched. The CDR3 loop spans 15 amino acids. This chain's CDR3 is CASSLEAGDDYEQYF. The CDR3 nucleotides read TGTGCCAGCAGCTTAGAAGCGGGGGACGACTACGAGCAGTACTTC. The variable domain in full, with the rest retrieved from reference TRBV11-2 and TRBJ2-7, is EAGVAQSPRYKIIEKRQSVAFWCNPISGHATLYWYQQILGQGPKLLIQFQNNGVVDDSQLPKDRFSAERLKGVDSTLKIQPAKLEDSAVYLCASSLEAGDDYEQYFGPGTRLTVT.

The CDR3, as DNA: TGTGCCAGCAGCTTCAGACTAGCCGTCACAAGCCAAGAGACCCAGTACTTC. It specifies CASSFRLAVTSQETQYF. The V call is TRBV7-6, the J call TRBJ2-5; 7 positions agree with TRBD2. After removal of 3 bases from V and 1 base from J, the junction contained 11 bases not matched to a gene. CDR3 length: 17 residues. Germline CDR1 is SGHVS and CDR2 is FNYEAQ.

This clonotype was counted between two and nine times. This sequence joins TRBV12-3 or TRBV12-4 and TRBJ2-3; a weak D match, TRBD2 (6 bases). Trimming removed 7 bases at V and 5 bases at J, with 16 bases between. The CDR3 sequence is 14 residues long. CDR3 region: CASNQEGRLDTQYF. The DNA of the CDR3 is TGTGCCAGCAATCAGGAGGGCCGGTTAGATACGCAGTATTTT.

The sample holds a few counts of this clonotype. The V call is TRBV4-2, the J call TRBJ2-3, with TRBD2 matching 11 bases. The germline V gene has CDR1 LGHNA and CDR2 YNFKEQ. The CDR3 is made up of 20 amino acids. V lost 2 bases to trimming and J lost 0 bases; unmatched junction nucleotides: 13. CDR3 sequence reads: CASSQPTSGVTHTSTDTQYF. For the CDR3, the DNA is TGTGCCAGCAGCCAACCGACTAGCGGGGTGACCCACACTAGCACAGATACGCAGTATTTT.

The chain has TRBV18 and TRBJ2-1; 7 nucleotides align to TRBD2. From germline, CDR1 is KGHSH and CDR2 LQKENI. The CDR3 is 16 residues long. Trimming cost V 2 bases and J 8 bases; bases outside gene matches: 12. The DNA of the CDR3 is TGTGCCAGCTCACCATTCATGGTGGGAGGGCCACATGAGCAGTTCTTC. Protein sequence: CASSPFMVGGPHEQFF.

The chain joins TRBV5-1 to TRBJ2-1; TRBD2 matches at 14 bases. The germline gives CDR1 SGHRS, CDR2 YFSETQ. J gave up 2 bases and V 5 bases, and 9 bases lay outside the gene matches. This CDR3 is built from 18 residues. CDR3 amino acids: CASSSGLAGVQAYNEQFF. The CDR3 DNA is TGCGCCAGCAGTTCGGGACTAGCGGGAGTCCAGGCCTACAATGAGCAGTTCTTC.

This clonotype was recorded at least ten times. J is TRBJ2-3 and V is TRBV10-1; D not certain. From germline, CDR1 is WNHNN and CDR2 SYGVQD (reference sequence). Trimming removed 5 bases at V and 3 bases at J, with 9 bases between. The CDR3 runs to 13 residues. The DNA of the CDR3 is TGCGCCAGCAGTATGGGGAAAACAGATACGCAGTATTTT. It encodes CASSMGKTDTQYF.

This clonotype showed up just a few times. This chain links TRBV20-1 with TRBJ2-1; D possibly corresponds to TRBD2 (6 bases). CDR3 length equals 11 residues. Per the germline V gene, CDR1 is DFQATT and CDR2 is SNEGSKA (reference sequence). V lost 3 bases, J lost 15 bases, and 15 bases lay in between. CDR3 sequence (DNA): TGCAGTGCTAGGGAGGGTCCCGAGTGGTTCTTC. It encodes CSAREGPEWFF.

This clonotype has more than one count but fewer than ten. This chain joins TRBV2 and TRBJ1-4, with unresolved D. The CDR3 extends over 15 amino acids. Germline values: CDR1 SNHLY, CDR2 FYNNEI. V dropped 5 bases and J dropped 2 bases, with 12 bases sitting between them. CDR3 residues: CASSISRETNEKLFF. The CDR3 coding sequence is TGTGCCAGCAGTATTTCACGGGAGACTAATGAAAAACTGTTTTTT. Drawing the rest from reference TRBV2 and TRBJ1-4, the complete variable domain is EPEVTQTPSHQVTQMGQEVILRCVPISNHLYFYWYRQILGQKVEFLVSFYNNEISEKSEIFDDQFSVERPDGSNFTLKIRSTKLEDSAMYFCASSISRETNEKLFFGSGTQLSVL.

The gene calls are TRBV7-6 and TRBJ1-1, with no clear D. V was pared by 4 bases and J by 5 bases, with 17 bases between. This CDR3 comprises 15 residues. Per germline, CDR1 SGHVS and CDR2 FNYEAQ. This CDR3 reads CASSSRSAAGTEAFF. In DNA, the CDR3 is TGTGCCAGCAGCTCAAGATCCGCGGCTGGGACTGAAGCTTTCTTT.

A few counts support this clonotype. This chain uses TRBV15 with TRBJ2-5; possibly TRBD1 for D (5 bases). The germline V and J ends were trimmed by 4 bases and 5 bases, with 14 bases remaining between them. CDR3 length equals 14 residues. Germline values: CDR1 LNHNV, CDR2 YYDKDF (reference sequence). This CDR3 reads CATSTQGSGETQYF. CDR3 nucleotides: TGTGCCACCAGCACCCAGGGTTCCGGTGAGACCCAGTACTTC.